This T cell receptor beta chain was recorded in a study of blood T cells in healthy people across ages. A sample-barcoded 5' primer and a J-beta primer mix were used in a second PCR of roughly 6 to 11 cycles. TCRdb re-derived calls from the 5' RACE reads in MiXCR, one entry per CDR3 protein. In the table there are 800,000 to 950,000 distinct CDR3 sequences, under 35% of which are singletons. This clonotype was detected many times. Trimming took 2 bases from V and 9 from J, leaving 11 bases between them. This CDR3 comprises 13 residues. The germline gives CDR1 MNHEY, CDR2 SVGAGI. These sequences were also reported in another study, on T cells of mothers and their children.

The sequence was obtained from a woman in her 40s in good health. Sequenced material: blood. V and J are TRBV6-5 and TRBJ2-1, with D tentatively TRBD1 or TRBD2 (5 bases each). CDR3 DNA sequence: TGTGCCAGCAGTTACCCGGGGACGGGTGAGCAGTTCTTC. As protein: CASSYPGTGEQFF.